This TCR beta chain originates from a study of CD8+CD57+ T cells in acquired aplastic anemia. The wider study: The DNA of sorted CD4+ and CD8+ cells averaged roughly 3.2 ug.

Broader study findings: Patients and controls shared about 30 CD8+ CDR3 sequences, which appeared highly expressed in patients and within their immunodominant clones.

Genomic DNA, the template, was used for profiling of the TCR beta VDJ and CDR3. TCRdb independently ran MiXCR on the reads; one entry per CDR3 protein. The sample records around 290,000 distinct CDR3 sequences, under 60% being singletons. This clonotype was picked up many times. Its target is not known. The sequenced patients had an expansion of CD8+CD57+ cells seen by flow cytometry. The cohort consisted entirely of patients having severe acquired aplastic anemia. Receipt of therapy had not occurred in any patient by the time of blood sampling. CDR3 length equals 15 residues. Per germline, CDR1 SQVTM and CDR2 ANQGSEA. Trimming cost V 5 bases and J 1 base; bases outside gene matches: 5.

The chain employs TRBV29-1 and TRBJ2-2; 9 bases are shared with TRBD2. The sample consisted of sorted CD4+, CD8+, or CD8+CD57+ T cells (not recorded which) from PBMCs. The source is a human donor with aplastic anemia. CDR3 bases: TGCAGCGTTCCCACGACTAGCGGGAACACCGGGGAGCTGTTTTTT. Its protein is CSVPTTSGNTGELFF.